This TCR beta chain stems from a study of cytomegalovirus exposure and HLA in healthy donors. Study-wide background: The roughly 120 validation repertoires were reported in a later analysis to have been generated on the same platform as the approximately 700 first-cohort repertoires. Study-wide results and limits: In the 90 to 150 validation repertoires, just under 95% of cluster scores exceeded 0, per a later analysis.

Germline V gene sequence: CDR1 SGHTA, CDR2 FQGNSA. After removal of 4 bases from V and 3 bases from J, the junction contained 10 bases not matched to a gene. This CDR3 region has 16 residues. It was the approximately 120-subject validation cohort, separate from the approximately 700-subject first cohort, to which the donors belonged. TCRdb keeps only in-frame clones here, not all; method: immunoSEQ multiplex PCR. The data show under 80,000 clones, roughly 95% seen once. Concerning this clone itself: The target antigen is unknown.

The sequence was obtained from a woman under 30 in good health and CMV-seropositive. This chain links TRBV7-2 with TRBJ2-7, with 9 positions matching TRBD2. Sequenced sample: PBMCs. The CDR3 loop is CASSSGGGLALYEQYF. The CDR3 DNA sequence: TGTGCCAGCAGCTCTGGGGGGGGACTAGCTCTCTACGAGCAGTACTTC.